The rows below give T cell receptor beta chains drawn from one sample of a study of post-analysis software for immune sequencing data. Each CDR3 protein is one row after TCRdb ran MiXCR on the PCR reads. The data hold 350,000 to 500,000 distinct CDR3 sequences, with 30% to 40% observed a single time. Sequencing was carried out using blood. These receptor sequences come from a girl under 10 years old with multiple sclerosis. The CDR3 runs from the conserved cysteine through the conserved F or W. A D gene is named only where the DNA matches it firmly. A clone size is listed for some rows: how often the clone was seen (once, few, many), or a class if it is expanded.

>.|TRBV2|.|TRBJ2-1
CASKQDGASYNEQFF
TGTGCCAGCAAACAGGACGGGGCCTCCTACAATGAGCAGTTCTTC
>.|TRBV6-1|.|TRBJ2-1
CASSEDGSIWFGQFF
TGTGCCAGCAGTGAAGACGGGAGTATATGGTTTGGGCAGTTCTTC
>few|TRBV18|.|TRBJ2-7
CASSPIADSYEQYF
TGTGCCAGCTCACCAATCGCGGACTCCTACGAGCAGTACTTC
>.|TRBV7-9|.|TRBJ1-2
CASSLRGVGYTF
TGTGCCAGCAGCCTCCGCGGGGTTGGCTACACCTTC
>few|TRBV24-1|TRBD2|TRBJ2-1
CATSSGIKQFF
TGTGCCACCAGTAGCGGGATAAAGCAGTTCTTC
>.|TRBV21-1|.|TRBJ1-6
CASSNDRGRSYNSPLHF
TGTGCCAGCAGCAACGACAGGGGACGCTCCTATAATTCACCCCTCCACTTT
>.|TRBV20-1|.|TRBJ1-4
CSARVGSEKLFF
TGCAGTGCTAGAGTAGGGTCCGAAAAACTGTTTTTT
>.|TRBV12-3/TRBV12-4|.|TRBJ1-5
CASSQNSNQPQHF
TGTGCCAGCAGTCAGAATAGCAATCAGCCCCAGCATTTT
>.|TRBV5-1|.|TRBJ1-4
CASSLEPGEIGKLFF
TGCGCCAGCAGCTTGGAGCCAGGGGAAATAGGGAAACTGTTTTTT
>few|TRBV12-3/TRBV12-4|.|TRBJ1-2
CASSPRQTGYTF
TGTGCCAGCAGTCCACGACAGACGGGCTACACCTTC
>few|TRBV12-3/TRBV12-4|.|TRBJ1-2
CASSLGTESYGYTF
TGTGCCAGCAGTTTAGGGACGGAGAGCTATGGCTACACCTTC
>.|TRBV14|.|TRBJ2-5
CASSQVSGIQETQYF
TGTGCCAGCAGCCAAGTTTCCGGGATCCAAGAGACCCAGTACTTC
>.|TRBV29-1|.|TRBJ1-1
CSGVKRMNTEAFF
TGCAGCGGGGTAAAACGGATGAACACTGAAGCTTTCTTT
>few|TRBV5-1|.|TRBJ2-7
CASSLVAVGAYEQYF
TGCGCCAGCAGCTTGGTTGCTGTCGGCGCCTACGAGCAGTACTTC
>few|TRBV3-1|.|TRBJ2-3
CASSPSWTAGTEQYF
TGTGCCAGCAGCCCCTCTTGGACAGCGGGGACCGAGCAGTATTTT
>few|TRBV6-5|TRBD1|TRBJ2-1
CASSYSGQGVGSYNEQFF
TGTGCCAGCAGTTACTCTGGACAGGGGGTGGGCTCCTACAATGAGCAGTTCTTC
>.|TRBV29-1|TRBD2|TRBJ2-5
CSVVASGSWETQYF
TGCAGCGTTGTTGCGAGCGGGAGTTGGGAGACCCAGTACTTC
>few|TRBV29-1|.|TRBJ2-1
CSDLHNEQFF
TGCAGCGACCTACACAATGAGCAGTTCTTC
>.|TRBV9|.|TRBJ1-2
CASSGAKVPYGYTF
TGTGCCAGCAGCGGAGCTAAGGTTCCCTATGGCTACACCTTC
>few|TRBV20-1|.|TRBJ2-7
CSAREGQVTYEQYF
TGCAGTGCCAGGGAGGGACAGGTGACCTACGAGCAGTACTTC
>few|TRBV3-1|.|TRBJ2-1
CASSQDSAPLYEQFF
TGTGCCAGCAGCCAAGATTCAGCGCCCCTCTATGAGCAGTTCTTC
>few|TRBV7-3|TRBD2|TRBJ2-7
CASSQSAGGSLGEQYF
TGTGCCAGCAGCCAATCCGCGGGGGGGTCTCTAGGGGAGCAGTACTTC
>few|TRBV7-6|TRBD2|TRBJ2-3
CASSLGNGRLTDTQYF
TGTGCCAGCAGCCTAGGGAACGGGAGGCTCACAGATACGCAGTATTTT
>few|TRBV14|.|TRBJ2-3
CASSQVSVSRSQYF
TGTGCCAGCAGCCAAGTCTCGGTATCGCGTTCGCAGTATTTT
>few|TRBV5-1|TRBD2|TRBJ2-1
CASSLALLADYNEQFF
TGCGCCAGCAGCTTGGCCTTACTAGCGGATTACAATGAGCAGTTCTTC
>.|TRBV7-8|.|TRBJ2-5
CASSIGAQETQYF
TGTGCCAGCAGCATAGGGGCCCAAGAGACCCAGTACTTC
>.|TRBV5-1|.|TRBJ1-1
CASSLAAGAEAFF
TGCGCCAGCAGCTTGGCCGCAGGCGCGGAAGCTTTCTTT
>.|TRBV6-5|.|TRBJ1-2
CASSFQGLYGYTF
TGTGCCAGCAGTTTTCAGGGCCTCTATGGCTACACCTTC
>.|TRBV29-1|.|TRBJ1-1
CSVEDRGDGSEAFF
TGCAGCGTTGAAGATCGGGGCGACGGGAGTGAAGCTTTCTTT
>.|TRBV6-1|.|TRBJ2-1
CASGRGFDRGKNNEQFF
TGTGCCAGCGGGAGGGGTTTCGACAGGGGTAAGAACAATGAGCAGTTCTTC
>few|TRBV20-1|.|TRBJ2-7
CSARDYRSYEQYF
TGCAGTGCTAGAGATTATAGGTCCTACGAGCAGTACTTC
>.|TRBV28|.|TRBJ2-7
CASRVGRIYEQYF
TGTGCCAGCAGAGTCGGACGGATCTACGAGCAGTACTTC
>.|TRBV20-1|.|TRBJ2-3
CSARRQDTQYF
TGCAGTGCTAGGAGACAAGATACGCAGTATTTT
>.|TRBV7-9|.|TRBJ2-7
CASSLRRQSYEQYF
TGTGCCAGCAGCTTACGTCGACAGTCCTACGAGCAGTACTTC
>.|TRBV7-9|.|TRBJ2-7
CASSLLSWTSYSYEQYF
TGTGCCAGCAGCCTATTATCCTGGACATCCTACTCCTACGAGCAGTACTTC
>few|TRBV20-1|.|TRBJ2-1
CSAPHFVGTGDIYNEQFF
TGCAGTGCTCCCCATTTTGTCGGGACGGGGGATATCTACAATGAGCAGTTCTTC
>few|TRBV12-3/TRBV12-4|.|TRBJ2-6
CASSGRFSGANVLTF
TGTGCCAGCAGTGGACGTTTCTCTGGGGCCAACGTCCTGACTTTC
>.|TRBV5-1|.|TRBJ1-4
CASSRGRTPATNEKLFF
TGCGCCAGCAGTCGAGGTAGGACACCCGCAACTAATGAAAAACTGTTTTTT
>.|TRBV20-1|.|TRBJ2-3
CSARESWTPTDTQYF
TGCAGTGCTAGAGAGAGCTGGACCCCCACAGATACGCAGTATTTT
>few|TRBV20-1|TRBD1|TRBJ2-3
CSASGTGGETDTQYF
TGCAGTGCTAGCGGGACAGGGGGCGAGACAGATACGCAGTATTTT
>few|TRBV10-3|TRBD1|TRBJ2-3
CAISTGQGAPVDTQYF
TGTGCCATCAGTACCGGACAGGGGGCGCCGGTAGATACGCAGTATTTT
>few|TRBV6-5|TRBD2|TRBJ2-3
CASSPRTSEHTDTQYF
TGTGCCAGCAGTCCTCGGACTAGCGAACACACAGATACGCAGTATTTT
>many|TRBV20-1|TRBD2|TRBJ2-7
CSATGLAGGYEQYF
TGCAGTGCTACCGGACTAGCGGGAGGCTACGAGCAGTACTTC
>few|TRBV2|.|TRBJ2-1
CASMATWSSYNEQFF
TGTGCCAGCATGGCCACCTGGTCCTCTTACAATGAGCAGTTCTTC
>few|TRBV28|.|TRBJ2-7
CASSSIGLYEQYF
TGTGCCAGCAGTTCCATTGGACTCTACGAGCAGTACTTC
>.|TRBV6-9|TRBD2|TRBJ2-7
CASRIWTGALTSGRNEQYF
TGTGCCAGCAGGATATGGACAGGCGCACTGACTAGCGGGAGGAACGAGCAGTACTTC
>.|TRBV5-1|TRBD2|TRBJ2-1
CASILIGGSSYNEQFF
TGCGCCAGCATCCTGATCGGGGGGAGCTCCTACAATGAGCAGTTCTTC
>.|TRBV5-1|TRBD1|TRBJ1-5
CASSLEGAGSNQPQHF
TGCGCCAGCAGCTTGGAGGGGGCGGGTAGCAATCAGCCCCAGCATTTT
>few|TRBV7-8|.|TRBJ2-5
CASSLVYRGQETQYF
TGTGCCAGCAGCTTAGTTTACAGAGGTCAAGAGACCCAGTACTTC
>few|TRBV5-1|TRBD2|TRBJ2-7
CASRRLAGEYEQYF
TGCGCCAGCCGCCGACTAGCGGGAGAGTACGAGCAGTACTTC
>few|TRBV9|.|TRBJ2-7
CASSVDSSYEQYF
TGTGCCAGCAGCGTAGACAGTTCCTACGAGCAGTACTTC
>few|TRBV11-2|.|TRBJ2-1
CARSHYNEQFF
TGTGCCAGAAGTCACTACAATGAGCAGTTCTTC
>.|TRBV7-7|.|TRBJ1-2
CASSPITGAGGYTF
TGTGCCAGCAGCCCCATTACCGGGGCAGGCGGCTACACCTTC
>.|TRBV7-9|TRBD2|TRBJ2-1
CASRVLAGVRNEQFF
TGTGCCAGCAGGGTACTAGCGGGAGTTCGGAATGAGCAGTTCTTC